Many counts were recorded for the clone carrying this TCR beta chain. Its antigen remains unknown. Thyroid surgery was preceded by no treatment in any patient. The source of the sample is a study of metastatic and nonmetastatic thyroid tumors. Source study methods: To classify distant metastasis in papillary thyroid cancer, a model was built from CDR3 differences across clinicopathological groups. Using MiXCR, TCRdb reanalyzed the PCR reads. TCRdb, not the authors, supplied the V and J calls. The sample records more than 35,000 clones, around an eighth being singletons. Trimming cost V 2 bases and J 3 bases, with 11 bases left between them. CDR3 size: 15 residues. The germline V gene has CDR1 LNHNV and CDR2 YYDKDF (reference sequence). The study's findings and limits: Within blood and tumor, benign nodules reportedly had significantly lower TCR beta diversity than malignant thyroid tumors did.

Sequenced input: blood. V is TRBV15 and J is TRBJ1-3; the D is unclear. The clonotype originates from a female donor with papillary thyroid cancer or a benign thyroid nodule (not recorded which). Some clones in this sample may be carry-over from other donors' samples. CDR3 in amino acids: CATSRPSSGGNTIYF. The DNA for the CDR3 is TGTGCCACCAGCAGACCGTCGTCGGGTGGAAACACCATATATTTT. Combining the CDR3 with reference TRBV15 and TRBJ1-3 gives the whole variable domain DAMVIQNPRYQVTQFGKPVTLSCSQTLNHNVMYWYQQKSSQAPKLLFHYYDKDFNNEADTPDNFQSRRPNTSFCFLDIRSPGLGDTAMYLCATSRPSSGGNTIYFGEGSWLTVV.